Reported below is one TCR beta chain. Its antigen remains unidentified. V was cut by 5 bases and J by 3 bases, with 11 bases left in between. This CDR3 is built from 13 residues. Germline V gene data show CDR1 as SGHVS and CDR2 as FQNEAQ. The assay was immunoSEQ multiplex PCR, and TCRdb's table has in-frame clones only and misses some. The data contain fewer than 85,000 clones, over 85% of them singletons. Patients were excluded for autoimmune disease history or systemic immunosuppression. The data belong to a study of OX40 agonist ivuxolimab in advanced cancers. Study-wide background: A male proportion of approximately 80% was recorded, with mean age approximately 60 years and range roughly 23 to 79. General study results and limits: Clonal expansion from baseline to week 6 occurred in both CD4+ and CD8+ T cells.

The material was CD4+ or CD8+ T cells sorted from blood, obtained in a trial of the OX40 agonist ivuxolimab. The TCR sequence derives from an adult with an advanced solid tumor such as melanoma, head and neck, liver or kidney cancer. This rearrangement joins TRBV7-8 to TRBJ2-7; possibly TRBD2 for D (5 bases). DNA of the CDR3: TGTGCCAGCAGCCCTCGGACTGGCTACGAGCAGTACTTC. Its translation is CASSPRTGYEQYF.